The 8 T cell receptor beta chains listed next were all sequenced from one sample in a study of blood T cell repertoires in COVID-19 (TCRdb year 2020). Libraries were constructed by the immunoSEQ multiplex PCR assay. TCRdb's version of the immuneACCESS table is confined to in-frame rearrangements and falls short of the full clone set. An unresolved V gene accounts for under half of the shortfall where checked; the remainder is of unknown origin. The sample yields over 150,000 clones; roughly 84% were counted once. Over 15% of the sample is taken by the ten largest. The sample was peripheral blood. All receptors derive from a man aged 45-60 years with COVID-19, enrolled during active disease.

This clone was detected once. The rearrangement links TRBV19 to TRBJ1-5, with 7 bases that match TRBD1. CDR1 and CDR2 from the germline V gene are LNHDA and SQIVND (reference sequence). The CDR3 length is 19 residues. Trimming cost V 4 bases and J 0 bases; bases outside gene matches: 15. The CDR3 DNA reads TGTGCCAGTAGTAATTCGGGACAGAGGATCCCCGCTAGCAATCAGCCCCAGCATTTT. Protein product: CASSNSGQRIPASNQPQHF. The full variable domain, its missing parts supplied by reference TRBV19 and TRBJ1-5, is DGGITQSPKYLFRKEGQNVTLSCEQNLNHDAMYWYRQDPGQGLRLIYYSQIVNDFQKGDIAEGYSVSREKKESFPLTVTSAQKNPTAFYLCASSNSGQRIPASNQPQHFGDGTRLSIL.

The chain employs TRBV27 and TRBJ2-1; 10 positions match TRBD2. The CDR3 extends over 15 amino acids. Trimming at V came to 7 bases and at J to 5 bases, leaving 8 bases not matched to a gene. CDR1 MNHEY and CDR2 SMNVEV come from the germline V gene (reference sequence). CDR3 sequence: CASNGLAGADNEQFF. CDR3 bases: TGTGCCAGCAACGGCCTAGCGGGAGCAGACAATGAGCAGTTCTTC.

The chain has TRBV28 and TRBJ2-7; TRBD1 matches at 10 bases. Unmatched junction bases numbered 6, after V lost 7 bases and J lost 3 bases. Germline V gives CDR1 MDHEN, CDR2 SYDVKM. The CDR3 contains 14 residues. This CDR3 reads CASKQTGGFYEQYF. The DNA of the CDR3 is TGTGCCAGCAAGCAGACAGGGGGCTTCTACGAGCAGTACTTC.

This sequence joins TRBV6-5 and TRBJ1-6, with no clear D. Germline loops: CDR1 MNHEY, CDR2 SVGAGI. Trimming removed 5 bases at V and 2 bases at J, with 7 bases between. The CDR3 is 14 residues long. The DNA for the CDR3 is TGTGCCAGCAGTCACAAACCCTATAATTCACCCCTCCACTTT. Protein product: CASSHKPYNSPLHF.

The chain employs TRBV28 and TRBJ2-1, with TRBD1 matching over 9 bases. Germline V gives CDR1 MDHEN, CDR2 SYDVKM. The junction had 6 bases not matched to a gene; V was cut back by 3 bases and J by 6 bases. This CDR3 spans 15 amino acids. CDR3 in DNA: TGTGCCAGCAGTTTCCACAGGGGGCTGGTCAATGAGCAGTTCTTC. It specifies CASSFHRGLVNEQFF. The full variable domain, completed using reference TRBV28 and TRBJ2-1, is DVKVTQSSRYLVKRTGEKVFLECVQDMDHENMFWYRQDPGLGLRLIYFSYDVKMKEKGDIPEGYSVSREKKERFSLILESASTNQTSMYLCASSFHRGLVNEQFFGPGTRLTVL.

J is TRBJ2-3 and V is TRBV2; 11 nucleotides match TRBD2. There are 18 residues in the CDR3. Germline trimming cut 3 bases from V and 1 base from J; bases unmatched to any gene: 9. Germline V CDR1 and CDR2: SNHLY, FYNNEI. CDR3 loop: CASSEDSGGAIGTDTQYF. The CDR3 nucleotides are TGTGCCAGCAGTGAGGATAGCGGGGGGGCCATTGGCACAGATACGCAGTATTTT.

The chain has TRBV6-5 and TRBJ2-7, with D possibly being TRBD1 (6 bases). The CDR3 extends over 12 amino acids. V was shortened by 9 bases and J by 2 bases, with 11 bases between the two germline ends. The germline CDR1 and CDR2 sequences are MNHEY and SVGAGI. CDR3 nucleotide sequence: TGTGCCAGTTCAGGGGTTGCCTACGAGCAGTACTTC. Translation gives CASSGVAYEQYF.

This chain links TRBV6-5 with TRBJ2-7; TRBD1 aligns across 11 bases. Germline loops: CDR1 MNHEY, CDR2 SVGAGI. V lost 4 bases and J lost 3; bases outside the gene matches: 8. The CDR3 is 16 amino acids. CDR3 in DNA: TGTGCCAGCAGTTTGACCCCCGGGACAGGGGGCTACGAGCAGTACTTC. Translation: CASSLTPGTGGYEQYF.